What follows are 12 T cell receptor beta chains derived from one specimen sequenced in a study of PD-1 blockade in classical Hodgkin lymphoma. Repertoires were generated with immunoSEQ multiplex PCR, while TCRdb's copy carries only in-frame clones and drops some. The data contain about 6,600 clones, roughly 80% of them singletons. Every patient relapsed after autologous stem cell transplantation, and brentuximab vedotin exposure varied. The sample here was peripheral blood mononuclear cells (PBMCs), taken at baseline. These TCRs come from a human donor with classical Hodgkin lymphoma.

V gene TRBV5-1 combines with J gene TRBJ2-5; D could derive from TRBD1 or TRBD2 (5 bases each). CDR3 length: 16 residues. Germline V gene lookup returns CDR1 SGHRS and CDR2 YFSETQ. V shed 5 bases and J shed 0 bases, with 17 bases lying between them. This CDR3 is CASSTTGPNNQETQYF. In DNA, the CDR3 is TGCGCCAGCAGTACTACGGGACCGAACAACCAAGAGACCCAGTACTTC.

This clone was detected only a few times. Relative to the germline gene, one junction end is altered; a read error may explain this. The chain employs TRBV7-7 and TRBJ2-5, with TRBD1 matching 9 bases. CDR3 size: 13 residues. Per the germline V gene, CDR1 is SSHAT and CDR2 is FNYEAQ (reference sequence). This chain's CDR3 is CASSQDRGETQYF. In nucleotides, the CDR3 is TGTGCTAGCAGCCAAGACAGGGGGGAGACCCAGTACTTC.

The rearrangement links TRBV11-2 to TRBJ2-3; tentative D call: TRBD1 (6 bases). The V end was cut by 3 bases, the J end by 4 bases, with 11 bases between. From germline, CDR1 is SGHAT and CDR2 FQNNGV. CDR3 length equals 14 residues. The CDR3, as DNA: TGTGCCAGCAGCTTTGTGAACAGGGCAGATACGCAGTATTTT. It is translated as CASSFVNRADTQYF.

The chain is built from TRBV11-2 and TRBJ1-1; no clear D. Trimming cost V 5 bases and J 0 bases, with 16 bases left between them. Germline lookup yields CDR1 SGHAT and CDR2 FQNNGV. The CDR3 is 16 residues long. CDR3 DNA sequence: TGTGCCAGCAGCCAAACGGGTACCACCATGAACACTGAAGCTTTCTTT. Its translation: CASSQTGTTMNTEAFF.

The V call is TRBV7-8, the J call TRBJ2-7, with D unresolved. V lost 1 base to trimming and J lost 4 bases, with 8 bases between them. Germline lookup yields CDR1 SGHVS and CDR2 FQNEAQ. The CDR3 sequence is 13 residues long. The CDR3 sequence is CASSLVSRYEQYF. CDR3 in DNA: TGTGCCAGCAGCTTAGTATCGAGGTACGAGCAGTACTTC.

V gene TRBV10-3 combines with J gene TRBJ2-1; no clear D gene. This CDR3 region has 14 residues. Between the trimmed V and J ends, which lost 0 bases and 8 bases, there was a span of 11 bases. Germline lookup yields CDR1 ENHRY and CDR2 SYGVKD. The CDR3 DNA is TGTGCCATCAGTGAGTCGATTGTCGGCGATGAGCAGTTCTTC. This sequence encodes CAISESIVGDEQFF.

Only a few counts were recorded for this clone. The V gene is TRBV27, the J gene TRBJ1-1; D not resolved. CDR3 length equals 13 residues. Germline CDR1 reads MNHEY; CDR2 reads SMNVEV (reference sequence). Trimming left V 4 bases short and J 1 base short, with 7 bases between. Here the CDR3 reads CASSYKENTEAFF. In nucleotides, the CDR3 is TGTGCCAGCAGTTACAAGGAGAACACTGAAGCTTTCTTT.

The chain employs TRBV5-6 and TRBJ1-5; possible D gene TRBD1, 5 bases. Germline V gene data show CDR1 as SGHDT and CDR2 as YYEEEE. The CDR3 is made up of 13 amino acids. Trimming stripped 4 bases from V and 5 bases from J, with 10 bases between. The CDR3 sequence: CASSIRGDQPQHF. CDR3 in DNA: TGTGCCAGCAGCATTCGGGGGGATCAGCCCCAGCATTTT.

This clone was seen once. The chain carries TRBV27 and TRBJ2-7; TRBD2 might be the D (5 bases). The CDR3 totals 14 residues. The V and J ends lost 4 bases and 2 bases respectively, with 12 bases between them. Germline V lookup: CDR1 MNHEY, CDR2 SMNVEV (reference sequence). Here the CDR3 reads CASSSWTHAYEQYF. The CDR3 nucleotides read TGTGCCAGCAGTTCATGGACTCACGCCTACGAGCAGTACTTC.

The CDR3 protein is CASSLGTGNYGYTF. The DNA of the CDR3 is TGTGCCAGCAGCTTGGGAACAGGGAACTATGGCTACACCTTC. The V and J genes are TRBV5-5 and TRBJ1-2; a weak D match, TRBD1 (6 bases). V was pared by 0 bases and J by 2 bases, with 8 bases between. The length of the CDR3 is 14 residues. In germline, CDR1 is SGHKS, CDR2 YYEKEE (reference sequence).

The chain carries TRBV27 and TRBJ2-5; TRBD1 is a possible D gene (7 bases). The J call may be in error: the DNA end matches TRBJ2-7 better. The CDR3 covers 15 residues. Germline values: CDR1 MNHEY, CDR2 SMNVEV (reference sequence). The CDR3 bases are TGTGCCAGCAGTTTAAGTTTGGGGCAGGGGGGCGAGCAGTACTTC. As protein: CASSLSLGQGGEQYF.

This clone was counted a few times. The chain combines TRBV7-3 with TRBJ2-1; D might be TRBD1 (7 bases). This CDR3 comprises 15 residues. Trimming took off 5 bases at V and 2 bases at J, with 13 bases between the two ends. Germline-derived CDR1 and CDR2 are SGHTA and FQGTGA. CDR3 DNA sequence: TGTGCCAGCAGCCCAGGGGGGCTTACCTACAATGAGCAGTTCTTC. It specifies CASSPGGLTYNEQFF.